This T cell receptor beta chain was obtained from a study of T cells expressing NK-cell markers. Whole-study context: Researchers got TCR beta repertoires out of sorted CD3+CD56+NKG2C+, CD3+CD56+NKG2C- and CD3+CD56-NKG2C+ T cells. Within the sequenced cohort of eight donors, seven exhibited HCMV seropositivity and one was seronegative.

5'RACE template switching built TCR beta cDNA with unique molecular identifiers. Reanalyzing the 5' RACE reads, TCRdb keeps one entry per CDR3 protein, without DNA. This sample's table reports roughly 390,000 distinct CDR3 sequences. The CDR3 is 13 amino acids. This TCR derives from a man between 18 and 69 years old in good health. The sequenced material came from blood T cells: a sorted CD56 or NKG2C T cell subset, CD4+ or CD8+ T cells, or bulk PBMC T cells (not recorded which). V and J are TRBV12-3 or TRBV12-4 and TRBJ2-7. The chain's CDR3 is CASSTGGDLEQYF.